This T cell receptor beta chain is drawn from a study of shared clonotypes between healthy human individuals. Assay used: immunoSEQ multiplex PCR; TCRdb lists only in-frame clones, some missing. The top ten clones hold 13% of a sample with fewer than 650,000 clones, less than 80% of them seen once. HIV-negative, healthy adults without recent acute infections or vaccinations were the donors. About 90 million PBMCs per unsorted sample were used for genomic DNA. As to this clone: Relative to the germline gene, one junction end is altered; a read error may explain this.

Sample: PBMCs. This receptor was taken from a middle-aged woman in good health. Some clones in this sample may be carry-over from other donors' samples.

The CDR3 nucleotides read TGTGCCAGCAGTGACTCAGCGGGAGGGAACAATGAGCAGTTCTTC. It codes for CASSDSAGGNNEQFF. The chain couples TRBV6-7 to TRBJ2-1; TRBD2 matches 10 bases. TRBV6-7 counts as an open reading frame of uncertain function. The CDR3 has 15 residues.